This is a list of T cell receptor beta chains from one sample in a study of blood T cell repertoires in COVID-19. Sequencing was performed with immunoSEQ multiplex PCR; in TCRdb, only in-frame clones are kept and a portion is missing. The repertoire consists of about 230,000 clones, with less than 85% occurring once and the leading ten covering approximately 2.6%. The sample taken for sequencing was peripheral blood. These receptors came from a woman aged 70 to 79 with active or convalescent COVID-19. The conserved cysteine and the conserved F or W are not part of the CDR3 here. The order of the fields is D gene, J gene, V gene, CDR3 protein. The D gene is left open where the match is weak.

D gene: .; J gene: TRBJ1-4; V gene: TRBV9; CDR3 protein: ASSGGGAYTNEKLF
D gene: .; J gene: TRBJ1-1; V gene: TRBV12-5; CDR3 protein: ASGLARGGSDTEAF
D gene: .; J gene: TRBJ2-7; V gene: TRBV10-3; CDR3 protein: AISGQSDPYEQY
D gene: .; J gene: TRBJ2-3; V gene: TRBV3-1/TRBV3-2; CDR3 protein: ASRPAAGRGHTQY
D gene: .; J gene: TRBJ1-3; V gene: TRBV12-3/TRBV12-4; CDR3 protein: ASSFRVGNTIY
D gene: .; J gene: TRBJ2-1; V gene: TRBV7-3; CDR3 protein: ASSPGRGAGEQF
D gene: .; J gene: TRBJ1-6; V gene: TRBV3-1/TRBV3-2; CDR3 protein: ASSPVMGGFYNSPLH
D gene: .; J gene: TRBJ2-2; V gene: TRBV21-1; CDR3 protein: ASSKRLDSGGGELF
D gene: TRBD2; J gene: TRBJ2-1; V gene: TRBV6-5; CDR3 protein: ASKELAGAHNEQF
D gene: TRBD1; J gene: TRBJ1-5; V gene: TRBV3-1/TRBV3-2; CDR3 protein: ASSVTGARQPQH
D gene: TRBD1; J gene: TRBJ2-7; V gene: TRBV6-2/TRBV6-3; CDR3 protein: ASSYELGTGQGDEQY
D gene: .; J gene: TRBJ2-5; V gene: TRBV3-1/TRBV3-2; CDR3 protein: ASSHSRETQY
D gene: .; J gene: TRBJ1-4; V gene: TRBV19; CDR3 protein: ASSIGLGRGNEKLF
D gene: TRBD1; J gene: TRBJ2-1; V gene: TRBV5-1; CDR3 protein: ASNRGVDNEQF
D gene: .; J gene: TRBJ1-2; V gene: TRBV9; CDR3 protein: ASSTGNYGYT
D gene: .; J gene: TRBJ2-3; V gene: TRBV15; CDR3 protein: ATSRDPSPSTDTQY
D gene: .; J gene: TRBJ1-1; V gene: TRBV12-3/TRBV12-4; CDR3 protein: ASSYLRDTEAF
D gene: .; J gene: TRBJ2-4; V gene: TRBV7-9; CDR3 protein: ASSSGVTNIQY
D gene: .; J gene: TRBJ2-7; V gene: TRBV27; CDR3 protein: ASRGTSNYEQY
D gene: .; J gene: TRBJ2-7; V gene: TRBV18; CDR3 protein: ASSLYRSYEQY
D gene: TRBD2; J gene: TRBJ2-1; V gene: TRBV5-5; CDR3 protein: ANPSGGNEQF
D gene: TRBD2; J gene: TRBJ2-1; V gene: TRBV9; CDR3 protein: ASGKGGLAAYNEQF
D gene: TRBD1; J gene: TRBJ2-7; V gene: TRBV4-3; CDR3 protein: ASSPKTPGQVNSYEQY
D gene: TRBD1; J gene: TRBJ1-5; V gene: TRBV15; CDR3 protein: ATSRVPGQGLPQPQH
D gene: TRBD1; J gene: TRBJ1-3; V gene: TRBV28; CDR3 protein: ASSFFDGTGRRNTIY
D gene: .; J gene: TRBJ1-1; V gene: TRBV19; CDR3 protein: ASSRGTQGGTEAF
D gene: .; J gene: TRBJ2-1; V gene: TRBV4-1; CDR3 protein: ASSQVILNEQF
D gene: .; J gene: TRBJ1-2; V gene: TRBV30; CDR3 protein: AWTGAGQPLYGYT